This T cell receptor beta chain emerged from a study of response to subunit inactivated influenza vaccine. In the case of this clonotype: What it binds is not known.

TCRdb re-analysed the RT-PCR reads in MiXCR, keeping a single row per CDR3 protein. Of 590,000 or so distinct CDR3 sequences listed, less than 15% are singletons. The ends were cut back, 6 bases at V and 1 base at J, with 6 bases in the middle. The CDR3 extends over 12 amino acids. Germline CDR1 reads SGHAT; CDR2 reads FQNNGV. Study results and caveats: The authors offered the suggestion that each seasonal influenza vaccination recruits few new T cells.

The input for sequencing was PBMCs from blood, taken less than 15 days before vaccination. The chain links TRBV11-2 to TRBJ1-1; D call uncertain. This TCR derives from a man aged 50 to 59 who received an inactivated influenza vaccine. CDR3 DNA: TGTGCCAGCAGACAGCAGAACACTGAAGCTTTCTTT. Protein product: CASRQQNTEAFF.